The 14 T cell receptor beta chains below all came from one sample that was sequenced in a study of cytomegalovirus exposure and HLA in healthy donors. PCR employed 60 Vbeta and 13 Jbeta primers. The data were produced by immunoSEQ multiplex PCR, yet TCRdb's version contains in-frame clones alone and is incomplete. The profile shows around 110,000 clones, 75% to 85% of them singletons. Sequencing was done on a sample of PBMCs. All receptors derive from a man aged 30 to 45 in good health and CMV-seropositive.

This chain connects TRBV28 to TRBJ2-7, with 9 bases matching TRBD1. V lost 5 bases to trimming and J lost 1 base; unmatched junction nucleotides: 3. Germline V lookup: CDR1 MDHEN, CDR2 SYDVKM. The CDR3 totals 14 residues. Here the CDR3 DNA reads TGTGCCAGCAGTACAGGGGGCTTGTCCTACGAGCAGTACTTC. The encoded protein is CASSTGGLSYEQYF.

This clone was counted only a few times. The chain links TRBV28 to TRBJ2-3; 7 positions agree with TRBD1. V lost 3 bases, J lost 4 bases, and 1 base stayed unmatched. Germline CDR1 reads MDHEN; CDR2 reads SYDVKM. The CDR3 has 13 amino acids. In DNA, the CDR3 is TGTGCCAGCAGTTTCCAGGGGGCAGATACGCAGTATTTT. Amino acid sequence: CASSFQGADTQYF.

The chain joins TRBV29-1 to TRBJ2-1; D may be TRBD2 (5 bases). V lost 5 bases to trimming and J lost 0 bases, with 14 bases between them. Germline-derived CDR1 and CDR2 are SQVTM and ANQGSEA. The CDR3 is 15 amino acids. The CDR3 spells CSVRELGSSYNEQFF. The CDR3 DNA follows: TGCAGCGTTCGAGAGCTGGGGAGCTCCTACAATGAGCAGTTCTTC.

Remarks on this clone: The junction shows a germline mismatch at one end, possibly a read error. This sequence joins TRBV5-6 and TRBJ2-7; weak D call: TRBD2 (6 bases). The CDR3 contains 14 residues. Germline CDR1 is SGHDT and CDR2 is YYEEEE. The CDR3 DNA is TGTACCAGCAGCTTTGGGACTTCCCGTTACGAGCAGTACTTC. It translates to CTSSFGTSRYEQYF. The full variable domain, rest sourced from reference TRBV5-6 and TRBJ2-7, is DAGVTQSPTHLIKTRGQQVTLRCSPKSGHDTVSWYQQALGQGPQFIFQYYEEEERQRGNFPDRFSGHQFPNYSSELNVNALLLGDSALYLCTSSFGTSRYEQYFGPGTRLTVT.

The chain combines TRBV28 with TRBJ1-5; D remains unclear. The CDR3 sequence is 14 residues long. The V and J ends lost 3 bases and 3 bases respectively, with 9 bases between them. Germline CDR1 MDHEN, CDR2 SYDVKM. The CDR3 DNA reads as TGTGCCAGCAGTTTTTGGCAGGCCAATCAGCCCCAGCATTTT. Amino acids: CASSFWQANQPQHF.

As to this clone: Other DNA sequences from this sample encode an identical CDR3 as well. J is TRBJ2-2 and V is TRBV6-5; 12 bases are a match to TRBD2. Germline-derived CDR1 and CDR2 are MNHEY and SVGAGI. The CDR3 consists of 16 residues. J lost 4 bases, V lost 2 bases, and 2 bases had no gene match. The DNA of the CDR3 is TGTGCCAGCAGTTACGGACTAGCGGGATCCACCGGGGAGCTGTTTTTT. Protein sequence: CASSYGLAGSTGELFF.

The rearrangement links TRBV5-1 to TRBJ2-5, with 14 bases fitting TRBD2. Germline V gene data show CDR1 as SGHRS and CDR2 as YFSETQ. The trim removed 1 base at V and 5 bases at J, leaving 1 base unmatched. The CDR3 is 15 amino acids. CDR3 sequence (DNA): TGCGCCAGCAGCTTGAGACTAGCGGGGGGGGAGACCCAGTACTTC. Translation gives CASSLRLAGGETQYF. The full variable domain, its missing parts supplied by reference TRBV5-1 and TRBJ2-5, is KAGVTQTPRYLIKTRGQQVTLSCSPISGHRSVSWYQQTPGQGLQFLFEYFSETQRNKGNFPGRFSGRQFSNSRSEMNVSTLELGDSALYLCASSLRLAGGETQYFGPGTRLLVL.

The chain has TRBV4-2 and TRBJ2-5; 10 nucleotides align to TRBD2. V was clipped by 1 base and J by 5 bases; unmatched bases: 13. Per germline, CDR1 LGHNA and CDR2 YNFKEQ. This CDR3 has 18 amino acids. CDR3 sequence reads: CASSQVLDSSGSPETQYF. Written as DNA, the CDR3 is TGTGCCAGCAGCCAAGTCCTCGATTCTAGCGGGAGTCCTGAGACCCAGTACTTC.

The rearrangement joins TRBV27 to TRBJ1-1; 9 bases fit TRBD1. CDR3 size: 15 residues. Germline lookup yields CDR1 MNHEY and CDR2 SMNVEV (reference sequence). Trimming took 8 bases from V and 1 from J; bases not matched to a gene: 8. This chain's CDR3 is CASRGDRVGNTEAFF. The CDR3 region has the DNA TGTGCCAGCCGCGGGGACAGGGTGGGGAACACTGAAGCTTTCTTT.

CDR3 loop: CASSPGTVYQNTEAFF. CDR3 DNA: TGCGCCAGCAGCCCGGGGACAGTTTACCAGAACACTGAAGCTTTCTTT. The rearrangement joins TRBV4-3 to TRBJ1-1; 7 positions match TRBD1. The V and J ends lost 4 bases and 1 base, in that order; junction bases with no gene match: 9. Germline V gives CDR1 LGHNA, CDR2 YSLEER. This CDR3 has 16 amino acids.

The rearrangement joins TRBV5-1 to TRBJ2-3, with D maybe TRBD2 (5 bases). The CDR3 loop spans 14 amino acids. Trimming pared 4 bases from V and 3 bases from J, leaving 12 bases between. From germline, CDR1 is SGHRS and CDR2 YFSETQ. CDR3 protein: CASSTRGRTDTQYF. DNA of the CDR3: TGCGCCAGCAGCACCCGTGGGAGAACAGATACGCAGTATTTT.

This chain links TRBV27 with TRBJ1-5, with a possible D match to TRBD1 (6 bases). The CDR3 length is 17 residues. Germline assignment: CDR1 MNHEY and CDR2 SMNVEV (reference sequence). The V and J ends lost 3 bases and 2 bases respectively, with 17 bases between them. CDR3 residues: CASSLSVGGSGNQPQHF. CDR3 in DNA: TGTGCCAGCAGTTTGAGTGTAGGGGGATCGGGCAATCAGCCCCAGCATTTT.

The chain combines TRBV27 with TRBJ1-5; 9 positions agree with TRBD1. V lost 4 bases to trimming and J lost 7 bases; unmatched junction nucleotides: 5. Per germline, CDR1 MNHEY and CDR2 SMNVEV (reference sequence). The CDR3 spans 14 residues. CDR3: CASSYTGGGQPQHF. CDR3 coding DNA: TGTGCCAGCAGTTATACAGGGGGCGGACAGCCCCAGCATTTT.

J is TRBJ1-4 and V is TRBV2; 8 bases agree with TRBD1. V dropped 6 bases and J dropped 2; count of bases not matched to a gene: 2. The V gene's germline CDR1 is SNHLY and CDR2 FYNNEI. This CDR3 contains 14 residues. CDR3 protein: CASSRGLTNEKLFF. CDR3 nucleotide sequence: TGTGCCAGCAGCAGGGGGCTCACTAATGAAAAACTGTTTTTT. The whole variable domain, filled in from reference TRBV2 and TRBJ1-4, reads EPEVTQTPSHQVTQMGQEVILRCVPISNHLYFYWYRQILGQKVEFLVSFYNNEISEKSEIFDDQFSVERPDGSNFTLKIRSTKLEDSAMYFCASSRGLTNEKLFFGSGTQLSVL.